This T cell receptor (beta chain) was recovered during a study of identical twins. V lost 6 bases, J lost 6 bases, and 6 bases stayed unmatched. The CDR3 totals 14 residues. CDR1 SGHAT and CDR2 FQDESV come from the germline V gene (reference sequence). General study results and limits: Invariant MAIT and iNKT cells may have partly biased zero-insertion analyses. Models predicted less out-of-frame TCR alpha sharing in monozygotic twins than was found.

Regarding this clonotype: Its matching antigen is unknown.

Unique molecular identifiers were in the cDNA, with template-switch universal primer binding. In TCRdb, the 5' RACE reads were re-called with MiXCR into one record per CDR3 protein. Here the sample spans 500,000 to 650,000 distinct CDR3 sequences, around 22% being singletons. These data are also associated with another study on yellow fever vaccine responses in identical twins.

This sequence was found in a woman younger than 35 in good health. The V and J genes are TRBV11-1 and TRBJ2-2; 8 bases are shared with TRBD1. Sequenced: CD4+ T cells sorted from blood. For the CDR3, the DNA is TGTGCCAGCAGACAACAGGGGGATGCCGGGGAGCTGTTTTTT. This sequence encodes CASRQQGDAGELFF.